The 2 T cell receptor beta chains in this list originate from one sample, sequenced in a study of human T cells and chemical hapten exposure. TCRdb reprocessed the RACE reads via MiXCR and lists one record per CDR3 protein. The sample includes 300,000 to 450,000 distinct CDR3 sequences, 5% to 6.5% of them seen just once. The time point denotes: pre-sensitization, week 0. The treatment denotes: therapeutic diphenylcyclopropenone sensitization with weekly scalp DPC. The sequencing used whole blood, collected in connection with sensitization to the hapten diphenylcyclopropenone (DPC). Source of these receptors: a young woman with alopecia areata. Some clones in this sample may be carry-over from other donors' samples.

This clonotype was found a few times. The gene calls are TRBV14 and TRBJ2-7, with D tentatively TRBD1 (5 bases). Deletions cut 0 bases from V and 5 bases from J, with 14 bases between. The CDR3 consists of 15 residues. CDR1 is SGHDN and CDR2 is FVKESK in the germline V gene. In nucleotides, the CDR3 is TGTGCCAGCAGCCAAGACTTCACCAGGGTCCACGAGCAGTACTTC. Translation: CASSQDFTRVHEQYF.

V and J are TRBV7-2 and TRBJ2-3; no clear D. Germline CDR1 is SGHTA and CDR2 is FQGNSA. The germline V and J ends were trimmed by 0 bases and 7 bases, with 2 bases remaining between them. This CDR3 has 11 residues. The CDR3 sequence is CASSLANTQYF. The CDR3 DNA sequence: TGTGCCAGCAGCTTAGCCAATACGCAGTATTTT.